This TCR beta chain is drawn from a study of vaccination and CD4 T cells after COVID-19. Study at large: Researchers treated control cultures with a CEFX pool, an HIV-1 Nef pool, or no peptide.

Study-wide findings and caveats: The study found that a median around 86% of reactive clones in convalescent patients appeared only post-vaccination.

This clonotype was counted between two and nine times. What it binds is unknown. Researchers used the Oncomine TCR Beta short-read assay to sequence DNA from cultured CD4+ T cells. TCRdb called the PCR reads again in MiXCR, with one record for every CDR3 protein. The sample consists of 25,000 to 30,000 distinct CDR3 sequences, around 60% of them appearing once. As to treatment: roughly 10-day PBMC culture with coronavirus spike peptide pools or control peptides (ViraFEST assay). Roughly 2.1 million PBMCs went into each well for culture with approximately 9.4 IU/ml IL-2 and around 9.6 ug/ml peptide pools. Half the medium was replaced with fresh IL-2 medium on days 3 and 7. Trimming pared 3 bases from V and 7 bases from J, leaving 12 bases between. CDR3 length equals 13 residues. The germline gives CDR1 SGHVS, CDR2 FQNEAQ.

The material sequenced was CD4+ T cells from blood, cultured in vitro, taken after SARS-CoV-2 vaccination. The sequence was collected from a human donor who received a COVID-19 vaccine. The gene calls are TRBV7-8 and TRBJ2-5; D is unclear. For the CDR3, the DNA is TGTGCCAGCAGCTTTGTCCCCGAAAGGACCCAGTACTTC. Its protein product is CASSFVPERTQYF. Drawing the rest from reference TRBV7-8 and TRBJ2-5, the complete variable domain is GAGVSQSPRYKVAKRGQDVALRCDPISGHVSLFWYQQALGQGPEFLTYFQNEAQLDKSGLPSDRFFAERPEGSVSTLKIQRTQQEDSAVYLCASSFVPERTQYFGPGTRLLVL.